The 23 T cell receptor beta chains below were found in one sample sequenced in a study of cytomegalovirus exposure and HLA in healthy donors. The PCR contained 60 Vbeta and 13 Jbeta primers. Produced via immunoSEQ multiplex PCR; TCRdb's table is partial and in-frame only. Of 150,000 or so clones listed, over 60% were seen once; the top ten hold roughly 1.6%. Sequencing input: PBMCs. These TCRs come from a girl aged 10-17 years in good health and CMV-seronegative.

The genes are TRBV19 and TRBJ1-1, with a weak D call TRBD1 (6 bases). CDR3 length: 14 residues. The V gene's germline CDR1 is LNHDA and CDR2 SQIVND (reference sequence). Trimming left V 1 base short and J 10 bases short, with 16 bases between. CDR3: CASSIGRQAVTAFF. CDR3 nucleotide sequence: TGTGCCAGTAGTATAGGGCGACAGGCAGTGACAGCTTTCTTT.

The genes are TRBV2 and TRBJ2-7; the match to TRBD1 covers 9 bases. Germline CDR1 SNHLY, CDR2 FYNNEI. The CDR3 extends over 15 amino acids. The V gene end was trimmed by 8 bases and the J gene end by 2 bases; junction bases not matched to a gene: 10. Here the CDR3 reads CASPPGTGKPYEQYF. The CDR3 nucleotides read TGTGCCAGCCCGCCTGGGACAGGGAAACCCTACGAGCAGTACTTC.

This clone has just a few counts. The chain links TRBV2 to TRBJ2-7; 7 positions agree with TRBD1. Germline values: CDR1 SNHLY, CDR2 FYNNEI. The CDR3 is 17 amino acids. With 0 bases clipped from V and 1 base from J, the junction kept 9 bases outside the gene matches. CDR3 in amino acids: CASSEATRYRGSYEQYF. CDR3 nucleotides: TGTGCCAGCAGTGAAGCTACCAGGTACAGGGGATCCTACGAGCAGTACTTC.

In the case of this clone: The sample carries other DNA sequences with the same CDR3. The chain carries TRBV7-9 and TRBJ2-7; 9 nucleotides align to TRBD1. CDR3 length: 18 amino acids. The J segment lost 5 bases and the V segment lost 5 bases, leaving 19 bases of the junction unmatched. Germline values: CDR1 SEHNR, CDR2 FQNEAQ (reference sequence). DNA for the CDR3: TGTGCCAGCAGCCACCTAGGGGGGGGGCGGGACAGGGTAAACGAGCAGTACTTC. This encodes CASSHLGGGRDRVNEQYF.

The V call is TRBV5-1, the J call TRBJ2-4; TRBD2 might be the D (5 bases). V was cut by 4 bases and J by 7 bases, with 12 bases left in between. CDR3 length: 13 residues. CDR1 is SGHRS and CDR2 is YFSETQ in the germline V gene. The DNA for the CDR3 is TGCGCCAGCAGCGAGGGCGGTGGGAACATTCAGTACTTC. It encodes CASSEGGGNIQYF.

J is TRBJ1-1 and V is TRBV10-1, with D uncertain. V was clipped by 3 bases and J by 4 bases, with 12 bases between them. Germline V gene lookup returns CDR1 WNHNN and CDR2 SYGVQD (reference sequence). CDR3 length: 14 residues. The CDR3 region is CASSDNPAGTEAFF. The CDR3 nucleotides read TGCGCCAGCAGTGACAACCCGGCGGGCACTGAAGCTTTCTTT.

This chain links TRBV7-9 with TRBJ2-2; D gene ambiguous. Germline V gene lookup returns CDR1 SEHNR and CDR2 FQNEAQ (reference sequence). This CDR3 comprises 12 residues. The V and J ends lost 5 bases and 7 bases respectively, with 8 bases between them. This CDR3 is CASSLTLGELFF. The DNA of the CDR3 is TGTGCCAGCAGCCTGACACTCGGGGAGCTGTTTTTT.

The chain couples TRBV28 to TRBJ1-1; D perhaps matches TRBD1 (5 bases). Germline V gene lookup returns CDR1 MDHEN and CDR2 SYDVKM. V lost 7 bases and J 0 bases, leaving 15 bases between the germline ends. The CDR3 covers 15 residues. The CDR3 protein is CASMGGGIMNTEAFF. CDR3 nucleotide sequence: TGTGCCAGCATGGGGGGTGGAATCATGAACACTGAAGCTTTCTTT.

This chain links TRBV5-4 with TRBJ2-7; TRBD1 aligns across 7 bases. V was pared by 3 bases and J by 0 bases, with 3 bases of the junction left unmatched. Per the germline V gene, CDR1 is SGHNT and CDR2 is YYREEE (reference sequence). The CDR3 sequence is 14 residues long. The CDR3 is CASSSDRASYEQYF. The DNA of the CDR3 is TGTGCCAGCAGCTCCGACAGGGCCTCCTACGAGCAGTACTTC.

The V and J genes are TRBV2 and TRBJ1-1; the D gene is possibly TRBD1 (6 bases). CDR1 is SNHLY and CDR2 is FYNNEI in the germline V gene. The germline V and J ends were trimmed by 9 bases and 1 base, with 12 bases remaining between them. This CDR3 region has 13 residues. The CDR3 DNA is TGTGCCAGTCGCGGGGGGCCGAACACTGAAGCTTTCTTT. Residues: CASRGGPNTEAFF.

This sequence joins TRBV5-8 and TRBJ2-5; TRBD2 matches at 13 bases. Trimming took 3 bases from V and 0 from J; bases not matched to a gene: 2. Germline V gives CDR1 SGHTS, CDR2 YDEGEE. This CDR3 spans 16 amino acids. The DNA for the CDR3 is TGTGCCAGCAGCTCCGGGACTAGCGGGAACCAAGAGACCCAGTACTTC. As protein: CASSSGTSGNQETQYF. Supplemented by reference TRBV5-8 and TRBJ2-5, the full variable domain reads EAGVTQSPTHLIKTRGQQATLRCSPISGHTSVYWYQQALGLGLQFLLWYDEGEERNRGNFPPRFSGRQFPNYSSELNVNALELEDSALYLCASSSGTSGNQETQYFGPGTRLLVL.

The genes are TRBV4-2 and TRBJ1-1; TRBD1 matches at 8 bases. V lost 1 base to trimming and J lost 4 bases; unmatched junction nucleotides: 5. This CDR3 has 15 residues. Germline V gene data show CDR1 as LGHNA and CDR2 as YNFKEQ. The DNA for the CDR3 is TGTGCCAGCAGCCAAGGTATTACAGGGGGCACTGAAGCTTTCTTT. This gives the protein CASSQGITGGTEAFF.

The chain links TRBV6-1 to TRBJ1-1, with TRBD1 matching 7 bases. With V trimmed by 6 bases and J by 6 bases, 13 bases remained unmatched. Germline V lookup: CDR1 MNHNS, CDR2 SASEGT. The CDR3 extends over 15 amino acids. Here the CDR3 reads CASSPRGHRGSEAFF. The CDR3 bases are TGTGCCAGCAGCCCCAGGGGCCACAGGGGTTCTGAAGCTTTCTTT.

The chain recombines TRBV6-5 with TRBJ2-1; D ambiguous. This CDR3 is built from 12 residues. Germline V lookup: CDR1 MNHEY, CDR2 SVGAGI. V gave up 6 bases and J gave up 9 bases, with 12 bases separating them. The CDR3 nucleotides are TGTGCCAGCAGAACGGGTTTGGGTGAGCAGTTCTTC. It translates to CASRTGLGEQFF.

Worth noting for this clone: This sample also contains other DNA sequences that code for the same CDR3. The V and J genes are TRBV5-1 and TRBJ1-4; 8 positions agree with TRBD1. The V and J ends lost 4 bases and 7 bases, in that order; junction bases with no gene match: 9. This CDR3 region has 15 residues. Looked up from germline, CDR1 is SGHRS and CDR2 is YFSETQ. CDR3 residues: CASSVTGEAGEKLFF. Written as DNA, the CDR3 is TGCGCCAGCAGCGTGACAGGGGAAGCGGGTGAAAAACTGTTTTTT.

The chain joins TRBV2 to TRBJ1-1; TRBD1 agrees at 11 bases. V lost 4 bases, J lost 1 base, and 8 bases stayed unmatched. Looked up from germline, CDR1 is SNHLY and CDR2 is FYNNEI. The CDR3 has 17 amino acids. The CDR3 sequence is CASSVGTGGGRNTEAFF. CDR3 DNA: TGTGCCAGCAGTGTGGGGACAGGGGGAGGCAGGAACACTGAAGCTTTCTTT.

V is TRBV6-1 and J is TRBJ2-3, with D perhaps TRBD1 (5 bases). The germline V gene has CDR1 MNHNS and CDR2 SASEGT. The CDR3 runs to 14 residues. V lost 5 bases and J lost 7, with 16 bases in between. The CDR3 nucleotides are TGTGCCAGCAGTTATATCCCGACAGAGAATACGCAGTATTTT. Translating gives CASSYIPTENTQYF.

The J gene is TRBJ1-1, the V gene TRBV19, with D perhaps matching TRBD1 (6 bases). The CDR3 sequence is 14 residues long. Trimming took 5 bases from V and 1 from J, leaving 11 bases between them. Germline V gives CDR1 LNHDA, CDR2 SQIVND (reference sequence). For the CDR3, the DNA is TGTGCCAGTAGTTATATGACAGGGAACACTGAAGCTTTCTTT. This codes for CASSYMTGNTEAFF. The whole variable domain, remainder taken from reference TRBV19 and TRBJ1-1, is DGGITQSPKYLFRKEGQNVTLSCEQNLNHDAMYWYRQDPGQGLRLIYYSQIVNDFQKGDIAEGYSVSREKKESFPLTVTSAQKNPTAFYLCASSYMTGNTEAFFGQGTRLTVV.

This clone appeared a few times. V gene TRBV10-2 combines with J gene TRBJ2-3; D may be TRBD2 (6 bases). The germline gives CDR1 WSHSY, CDR2 SAAADI. The CDR3 contains 15 residues. V was pared by 3 bases and J by 3 bases, with 13 bases between. The CDR3 DNA follows: TGCGCCAGCAGTGAAGTCGCGGGGTTTACAGATACGCAGTATTTT. Its translation: CASSEVAGFTDTQYF.

Only one count was recorded for this clone. J is TRBJ1-1 and V is TRBV5-8, with 8 bases fitting TRBD1. V gave up 1 base and J gave up 5 bases; unmatched junction bases: 4. The CDR3 sequence is 14 residues long. Germline CDR1 SGHTS, CDR2 YDEGEE. CDR3 residues: CASSLPRGRTEAFF. Written as DNA, the CDR3 is TGTGCCAGCAGCTTGCCCAGGGGGCGGACTGAAGCTTTCTTT.

The chain has TRBV27 and TRBJ1-5; 7 nucleotides line up with TRBD1. The junction had 9 bases not matched to a gene; V was cut back by 4 bases and J by 6 bases. Germline CDR1 MNHEY, CDR2 SMNVEV (reference sequence). The CDR3 totals 15 residues. The DNA of the CDR3 is TGTGCCAGCAGTTCCGGCTGGGGGGACAGTCAGCCCCAGCATTTT. Protein product: CASSSGWGDSQPQHF.

The chain joins TRBV7-8 to TRBJ2-3; TRBD2 might be the D (6 bases). Germline V gene lookup returns CDR1 SGHVS and CDR2 FQNEAQ. This CDR3 comprises 15 residues. The V gene lost 6 bases and the J gene lost 1 base, with 14 bases spanning the gap. Written as DNA, the CDR3 is TGTGCCAGCAGGGATCGGCCGGGGGGCACAGATACGCAGTATTTT. Translating gives CASRDRPGGTDTQYF.

V is TRBV10-2 and J is TRBJ1-1; possibly TRBD1 for D (5 bases). With 9 bases removed from V and 1 base from J, the gap between germline ends came to 21 bases. Germline values: CDR1 WSHSY, CDR2 SAAADI. The CDR3 consists of 16 residues. DNA for the CDR3: TGCGCCAGTTTTCCTCTGGGCGGGAGGGGGAACACTGAAGCTTTCTTT. It yields the protein CASFPLGGRGNTEAFF.